Each of the 9 T cell receptor beta chains below was sequenced from the same sample in a study of blood T cell repertoires in COVID-19. Generated by immunoSEQ multiplex PCR, the TCRdb table keeps only in-frame clones and is missing some. The sample records roughly 250,000 clones, approximately 79% being singletons. Sequencing used peripheral blood. Source of these receptors: a woman between 35 and 50 years old with active or convalescent COVID-19.

This clone was seen a few times. This chain connects TRBV2 to TRBJ2-7; 7 bases agree with TRBD2. This CDR3 region has 16 residues. The germline V gene encodes CDR1 SNHLY and CDR2 FYNNEI. V was pared by 3 bases and J by 2 bases, with 10 bases of the junction left unmatched. The CDR3 protein is CASSDLAGERPYEQYF. CDR3 nucleotide sequence: TGTGCCAGCAGTGACCTTGCGGGGGAAAGACCCTACGAGCAGTACTTC.

The count of this clone is one. The chain combines TRBV10-3 with TRBJ2-3; D remains unclear. The germline CDR1 and CDR2 sequences are ENHRY and SYGVKD. The V and J ends lost 10 bases and 2 bases respectively, with 7 bases between them. This CDR3 region has 11 residues. The chain's CDR3 is CATLDTDTQYF. In DNA form, the CDR3 reads TGTGCCACCCTAGACACAGATACGCAGTATTTT.

V is TRBV28 and J is TRBJ1-2; D remains unclear. In germline, CDR1 is MDHEN, CDR2 SYDVKM. The CDR3 has 18 amino acids. With 6 bases removed from V and 5 bases from J, the gap between germline ends came to 28 bases. CDR3: CASSSPGLSTVPIYGYTF. In DNA form, the CDR3 reads TGTGCCAGCAGCTCTCCTGGGCTGTCAACAGTCCCCATATATGGCTACACCTTC.

The V and J genes are TRBV2 and TRBJ1-5; the D is unclear. Germline lookup yields CDR1 SNHLY and CDR2 FYNNEI. The CDR3 runs to 15 residues. The V end lost 7 bases, the J end lost 0 bases, and 13 bases lay between the germline ends. The CDR3 region is CASILDLNSNQPQHF. The CDR3, as DNA: TGTGCCAGCATCCTAGACCTTAATAGCAATCAGCCCCAGCATTTT.

The chain carries TRBV28 and TRBJ1-2; 11 bases line up with TRBD1. The ends lost 11 bases at V and 4 bases at J; junction bases unmatched: 9. The CDR3 sequence is 14 residues long. CDR1 is MDHEN, CDR2 SYDVKM, per germline. In DNA form, the CDR3 reads TGTGCCGCGTACCTCGGGACAGGGGGCTATGGCTACACCTTC. Its protein is CAAYLGTGGYGYTF.

The rearrangement links TRBV5-6 to TRBJ2-1, with 9 bases lining up with TRBD1. With 4 bases clipped from V and 1 base from J, the junction kept 6 bases outside the gene matches. Germline CDR1 SGHDT, CDR2 YYEEEE. The CDR3 is 16 amino acids. The CDR3 sequence: CASSASGQGSYNEQFF. CDR3 nucleotides: TGTGCCAGCAGCGCCTCGGGACAGGGTTCCTACAATGAGCAGTTCTTC.

The J gene is TRBJ2-3, the V gene TRBV30, with D possibly TRBD1 on 6 matching bases. V was pared by 1 base and J by 1 base, with 12 bases between. Germline CDR1 is GTSNPN and CDR2 is SVGIG (reference sequence). This CDR3 spans 15 amino acids. The CDR3 loop reads CAWSAQGLRTDTQYF. Written as DNA, the CDR3 is TGTGCCTGGAGTGCTCAGGGGCTCCGCACAGATACGCAGTATTTT.

The chain is built from TRBV7-3 and TRBJ2-2, with a possible D match to TRBD2 (5 bases). The germline V and J ends were trimmed by 4 bases and 6 bases, with 12 bases remaining between them. This CDR3 is 14 amino acids long. CDR1 is SGHTA, CDR2 FQGTGA, per germline. In nucleotides, the CDR3 is TGTGCCAGCAGCTGGGCGGGTCCTCCCGGGGAGCTGTTTTTT. This translates into CASSWAGPPGELFF.

The V call is TRBV6-6, the J call TRBJ2-5, with 7 bases fitting TRBD1. CDR1 and CDR2 from the germline V gene are MNHNY and SVGAGI (reference sequence). CDR3 length equals 14 residues. V was clipped by 6 bases and J by 1 base; unmatched bases: 5. CDR3 sequence: CASRPQGSQETQYF. DNA of the CDR3: TGTGCCAGCAGGCCACAGGGGAGCCAAGAGACCCAGTACTTC.